The next 21 T cell receptor beta chains were all read from a single sample in a study of blood T cells in healthy people across ages. With a J-beta primer mix and a sample-barcoded 5' primer, a second PCR ran 7 to 11 cycles. From the 5' RACE reads, TCRdb called clonotypes with MiXCR, one entry per CDR3 protein. The sample has 1.5 million to 2 million distinct CDR3 sequences; 28% are singletons. The sequencing sample was made of blood. These receptors were collected from a woman between 25 and 40 years old in good health.

The rearrangement joins TRBV11-3 to TRBJ2-2; either TRBD1 or TRBD2 may supply D (5 bases each). The germline V and J ends were trimmed by 5 bases and 1 base, with 14 bases remaining between them. The CDR3 is 16 amino acids. Germline CDR1 and CDR2: SGHNT and YENEEA. The CDR3 sequence is CASSLERGKNTGELFF. In DNA form, the CDR3 reads TGTGCCAGCAGCCTCGAACGGGGCAAGAACACCGGGGAGCTGTTTTTT.

The chain joins TRBV5-6 to TRBJ2-7, with 8 bases aligning to TRBD1. Germline V lookup: CDR1 SGHDT, CDR2 YYEEEE. With 4 bases clipped from V and 1 base from J, the junction kept 7 bases outside the gene matches. This CDR3 region has 15 residues. The DNA of the CDR3 is TGTGCCAGCAGCACTACTCGGGACAGGTCCTACGAGCAGTACTTC. Protein: CASSTTRDRSYEQYF.

The table lists this clonotype with a few counts. The V gene is TRBV2, the J gene TRBJ2-1; D gene ambiguous. From germline, CDR1 is SNHLY and CDR2 FYNNEI. V shed 4 bases and J shed 3 bases, with 13 bases lying between them. The CDR3 length is 15 residues. CDR3 sequence (DNA): TGTGCCAGCAGTGGTTCCGCGACCCACTACAATGAGCAGTTCTTC. It yields the protein CASSGSATHYNEQFF.

About this clonotype itself: A read error may produce the germline difference seen at one junction end. This rearrangement joins TRBV20-1 to TRBJ2-2, with D possibly being TRBD2 (6 bases). The germline V gene has CDR1 DFQATT and CDR2 SNEGSKA (reference sequence). The CDR3 spans 13 residues. CDR3 amino acids: CSAAGSNTRELFF. CDR3 nucleotide sequence: TGCAGTGCTGCGGGATCAAACACCAGGGAGCTGTTTTTT.

Note on this clonotype: A much more abundant neighbour one base away suggests this may be a read error. DNA of the CDR3: TGCAGGGCGCCGATCAACTACGAGCAGTACTTC. It yields the protein CRAPINYEQYF. This chain links TRBV20-1 with TRBJ2-7; the D is unclear. The CDR3 contains 11 residues. Germline-derived CDR1 and CDR2 are DFQATT and SNEGSKA (reference sequence).

This sequence joins TRBV5-1 and TRBJ1-5; 8 bases align to TRBD1. Germline values: CDR1 SGHRS, CDR2 YFSETQ. After removal of 7 bases from V and 5 bases from J, the junction contained 14 bases not matched to a gene. The CDR3 has 16 residues. The CDR3 loop is CASLGTGLPRDQPQHF. CDR3 DNA sequence: TGCGCCAGCTTGGGGACAGGACTGCCAAGGGATCAGCCCCAGCATTTT.

This clonotype was counted only a few times. CDR3 DNA: TGTGCCAGTGGAACAGGGACCTTCTATCAGCCCCAGCATTTT. This sequence encodes CASGTGTFYQPQHF. The chain joins TRBV19 to TRBJ1-5; D might be TRBD1 (6 bases). CDR3 size: 14 residues. Germline V gene data show CDR1 as LNHDA and CDR2 as SQIVND (reference sequence). V was cut by 8 bases and J by 5 bases, with 16 bases left in between.

A note on this clonotype: A much larger clone differs by one base, so this may be a read error. J is TRBJ2-1 and V is TRBV24-1; D is unclear. This CDR3 has 12 residues. V was shortened by 3 bases and J by 10 bases, with 9 bases between the two germline ends. CDR1 and CDR2 from the germline V gene are KGHDR and SFDVKD. CDR3 nucleotide sequence: TGTGCCACCAGTGATCGCACAGAGGAGCAGTTCTTC. It translates to CATSDRTEEQFF.

This chain uses TRBV6-4 with TRBJ2-3; 7 bases agree with TRBD2. CDR1 and CDR2 (germline): MRHNA, SNTAGT. The CDR3 is made up of 15 amino acids. Trimming took 4 bases from V and 1 from J; bases not matched to a gene: 5. CDR3 residues: CASSASLAGTDTQYF. The DNA of the CDR3 is TGTGCCAGCAGTGCCTCCCTAGCGGGCACAGATACGCAGTATTTT.

Concerning this clonotype: One end of the junction varies from germline; a read error may be responsible. This chain links TRBV12-3 or TRBV12-4 with TRBJ2-7, with D perhaps matching TRBD1 or TRBD2 (5 bases each). CDR3 length: 13 residues. The CDR3 loop is CACRPGPFYEQYF. DNA for the CDR3: TGTGCCTGCAGGCCGGGACCTTTCTACGAGCAGTACTTC.

The rearrangement joins TRBV20-1 to TRBJ1-2; 8 bases fit TRBD1. The CDR3 contains 14 residues. J lost 7 bases, V lost 6 bases, and 13 bases had no gene match. Germline V gene data show CDR1 as DFQATT and CDR2 as SNEGSKA (reference sequence). The CDR3 sequence is CSARVGQGPFGYTF. In nucleotides, the CDR3 is TGCAGTGCCCGTGTCGGACAGGGACCTTTTGGCTACACCTTC.

This clonotype occurred many times. V gene TRBV10-1 combines with J gene TRBJ2-1, with a weak D call TRBD1 (5 bases). The CDR3 has 15 residues. Trimming shortened V by 0 bases and J by 4 bases, and 10 bases separated the two germline ends. Per the germline V gene, CDR1 is WNHNN and CDR2 is SYGVQD (reference sequence). The CDR3 spells CASSESGPVYNEQFF. CDR3 nucleotides: TGCGCCAGCAGTGAGTCGGGGCCGGTTTACAATGAGCAGTTCTTC.

There are a few counts of this clonotype. The rearrangement links TRBV5-5 to TRBJ2-1; TRBD2 matches at 9 bases. With V trimmed by 0 bases and J by 9 bases, 13 bases remained unmatched. Germline CDR1 SGHKS, CDR2 YYEKEE (reference sequence). The CDR3 consists of 17 residues. The CDR3, as DNA: TGTGCCAGCAGCTTGGTCGGGTCCGCGGGAGGGATAGGTGAGCAGTTCTTC. Residues: CASSLVGSAGGIGEQFF.

This clonotype was detected only a few times. The rearrangement uses TRBV7-2 and TRBJ2-6; possibly TRBD2 for D (6 bases). Germline lookup yields CDR1 SGHTA and CDR2 FQGNSA. V was shortened by 1 base and J by 0 bases, with 10 bases between the two germline ends. CDR3 length equals 17 residues. CDR3 residues: CASSLGRTTSGANVLTF. CDR3 DNA sequence: TGTGCCAGCAGCTTAGGAAGGACTACCTCTGGGGCCAACGTCCTGACTTTC.

The sample holds a few counts of this clonotype. The chain couples TRBV7-2 to TRBJ2-3, with D maybe TRBD2 (6 bases). The CDR3 sequence is 17 residues long. Germline V gene sequence: CDR1 SGHTA, CDR2 FQGNSA. The V gene lost 2 bases and the J gene lost 0 bases, with 15 bases spanning the gap. The CDR3 is CASSLRGGGISTDTQYF. In nucleotides, the CDR3 is TGTGCCAGCAGCTTAAGAGGTGGCGGGATTAGCACAGATACGCAGTATTTT.

This clonotype was observed a few times. J is TRBJ2-2 and V is TRBV5-5; TRBD1 aligns across 8 bases. Germline CDR1 is SGHKS and CDR2 is YYEKEE (reference sequence). J lost 7 bases, V lost 3 bases, and 2 bases had no gene match. The CDR3 consists of 13 residues. The CDR3 region is CASSSGGHGELFF. In DNA form, the CDR3 reads TGTGCCAGCAGCTCAGGGGGCCACGGGGAGCTGTTTTTT.

This clonotype has a handful of counts. The genes are TRBV7-9 and TRBJ2-1; D tentatively reads TRBD1 or TRBD2 (5 bases each). CDR3 length: 14 amino acids. Trimming shortened V by 5 bases and J by 6 bases, and 14 bases separated the two germline ends. Germline loops: CDR1 SEHNR, CDR2 FQNEAQ (reference sequence). The CDR3: CASSPGLGTNEQFF. Here the CDR3 DNA reads TGTGCCAGCAGCCCTGGTTTGGGGACCAATGAGCAGTTCTTC.

The chain uses TRBV11-2 and TRBJ2-1, with D perhaps TRBD1 or TRBD2 (5 bases each). This CDR3 has 16 residues. Trimming shortened V by 5 bases and J by 0 bases, and 14 bases separated the two germline ends. The germline V gene encodes CDR1 SGHAT and CDR2 FQNNGV. The CDR3 DNA follows: TGTGCCAGCAGCCGATCCTGGGGGAGCTCCTACAATGAGCAGTTCTTC. The encoded protein is CASSRSWGSSYNEQFF.

V gene TRBV7-2 combines with J gene TRBJ2-1; the D gene is possibly TRBD2 (5 bases). The DNA end favors TRBJ2-7, so the J call may be wrong. Germline CDR1 reads SGHTA; CDR2 reads FQGNSA. The CDR3 is 16 amino acids. The CDR3 nucleotides are TGTGCCAGCAGTTTGGGAGCTTTTCCGGCCTACAATGAGCAGTACTTC. Its translation: CASSLGAFPAYNEQYF.

The table lists this clonotype with a few counts. The chain joins TRBV20-1 to TRBJ2-1, with 8 positions matching TRBD1. With 3 bases clipped from V and 8 bases from J, the junction kept 9 bases outside the gene matches. The length of the CDR3 is 14 residues. CDR1 is DFQATT, CDR2 SNEGSKA, per germline (reference sequence). The CDR3 nucleotides are TGCAGTGCTAGTAGTGACAGGGGTATGTATGAGCAGTTCTTC. Encoded protein: CSASSDRGMYEQFF.

This clonotype was seen more than once but under ten times. This rearrangement joins TRBV7-2 to TRBJ2-7; 12 positions match TRBD1. This CDR3 has 18 residues. Unmatched junction bases numbered 15, after V lost 7 bases and J lost 2 bases. Germline assignment: CDR1 SGHTA and CDR2 FQGNSA. The CDR3 reads CASILGQGAILPAYEQYF. The CDR3 nucleotides are TGTGCCAGCATCTTGGGACAGGGGGCGATCCTTCCGGCCTACGAGCAGTACTTC.